The 21 T cell receptor beta chains reported below all come from one sample, sequenced in a study of blood T cell repertoires in COVID-19. Sequencing was performed with immunoSEQ multiplex PCR; in TCRdb, only in-frame clones are kept and a portion is missing. This sample has about 23,000 clones, with about nine tenths found just once. Sequencing was carried out using peripheral blood. Receptors were obtained from a human donor in a cohort sampled during active COVID-19.

The chain joins TRBV20-1 to TRBJ2-1; D call uncertain. The V end was cut by 6 bases, the J end by 7 bases, with 10 bases between. Germline V gives CDR1 DFQATT, CDR2 SNEGSKA (reference sequence). The length of the CDR3 is 11 residues. The CDR3 protein is CSATRTNEQFF. The CDR3 DNA is TGCAGTGCAACCCGAACTAATGAGCAGTTCTTC.

The chain has TRBV2 and TRBJ2-1; TRBD2 matches at 10 bases. The CDR3 is 18 amino acids. V gave up 3 bases and J gave up 5 bases; unmatched junction bases: 13. Per the germline V gene, CDR1 is SNHLY and CDR2 is FYNNEI. In DNA, the CDR3 is TGTGCCAGCAGTGATTGGGGTAGCGGGGGGCCACGGAACAATGAGCAGTTCTTC. Residues: CASSDWGSGGPRNNEQFF.

This clone was counted between two and nine times. The chain links TRBV27 to TRBJ1-6; 7 bases are a match to TRBD1. V shed 8 bases, J shed 7 bases, and the junction held 8 bases outside the gene matches. Germline assignment: CDR1 MNHEY and CDR2 SMNVEV (reference sequence). The CDR3 spans 14 residues. DNA of the CDR3: TGTGCCAGCCGTCGGGGACAGCAGAATTCACCCCTCCACTTT. Translation: CASRRGQQNSPLHF.

For the CDR3, the DNA is TGTGCCAGCCATACTCAGGACAGGGGTTATGGCTACACCTTC. Encoded protein: CASHTQDRGYGYTF. The genes are TRBV6-5 and TRBJ1-2; TRBD1 matches 9 bases. The CDR3 contains 14 residues. Germline-derived CDR1 and CDR2 are MNHEY and SVGAGI. With 8 bases clipped from V and 5 bases from J, the junction kept 9 bases outside the gene matches.

The CDR3 coding sequence is TGCGCCAGCAGTTCCGGGACAGGGGTTGAGCAGTACTTC. Protein sequence: CASSSGTGVEQYF. The V call is TRBV10-1, the J call TRBJ2-7; 10 bases are a match to TRBD1. Germline values: CDR1 WNHNN, CDR2 SYGVQD (reference sequence). V shed 5 bases, J shed 7 bases, and the junction held 5 bases outside the gene matches. This CDR3 contains 13 residues.

The V call is TRBV5-1, the J call TRBJ2-5; 7 bases align to TRBD1. CDR1 is SGHRS and CDR2 is YFSETQ in the germline V gene. The CDR3 spans 15 residues. The junction had 5 bases not matched to a gene; V was cut back by 1 base and J by 2 bases. In DNA, the CDR3 is TGCGCCAGCAGCTTGCTGGGACAGAGACAAGAGACCCAGTACTTC. Translating it yields CASSLLGQRQETQYF.

The genes are TRBV5-1 and TRBJ2-3; D gene unclear. Germline lookup yields CDR1 SGHRS and CDR2 YFSETQ. Between the trimmed V and J ends, which lost 1 base and 0 bases, there was a span of 9 bases. The length of the CDR3 is 15 residues. This CDR3 is CASSLSRSSTDTQYF. CDR3 nucleotides: TGCGCCAGCAGCTTGTCCCGGTCTAGCACAGATACGCAGTATTTT.

V and J are TRBV21-1 and TRBJ1-5; TRBD1, the table's D call, lacks a check against the DNA. TRBV21-1 is a recognized pseudogene. The CDR3 sequence is 14 residues long. The CDR3 loop reads CATSQDYSNQPQHF. The CDR3 DNA sequence: TGTGCCACGTCTCAGGATTATAGCAATCAGCCCCAGCATTTT.

The gene calls are TRBV2 and TRBJ2-3; 11 bases are shared with TRBD1. The germline V gene encodes CDR1 SNHLY and CDR2 FYNNEI. CDR3 size: 16 residues. V lost 6 bases and J lost 3; bases outside the gene matches: 8. The CDR3 nucleotides read TGTGCCAGCAGGATGGACAGGGGGCGCGGGACAGATACGCAGTATTTT. Translation: CASRMDRGRGTDTQYF.

The chain carries TRBV18 and TRBJ2-6, with D uncertain. From germline, CDR1 is KGHSH and CDR2 LQKENI. The CDR3 length is 15 residues. The ends were cut back, 6 bases at V and 8 bases at J, with 17 bases in the middle. The DNA for the CDR3 is TGTGCCAGCTCGCCTCCGCCAGATCAGACCAACGTCCTGACTTTC. This encodes CASSPPPDQTNVLTF.

This rearrangement joins TRBV3-1 (or the pseudogene TRBV3-2) to TRBJ2-3; 7 bases match TRBD1. Germline V gene data show CDR1 as LGHDT and CDR2 as YNNKEL (reference sequence). With 6 bases clipped from V and 10 bases from J, the junction kept 7 bases outside the gene matches. This CDR3 region has 12 residues. The CDR3 here is CASRTGSGSQYF. For the CDR3, the DNA is TGTGCCAGCAGGACAGGGTCGGGATCGCAGTATTTT.

The chain employs TRBV12-3 or TRBV12-4 and TRBJ1-5; D is uncertain. The CDR3 is 13 amino acids. V was shortened by 2 bases and J by 4 bases, with 6 bases between the two germline ends. The CDR3 DNA reads TGTGCCAGCAGTTTATCGGAGAATCAGCCCCAGCATTTT. Translating gives CASSLSENQPQHF.

The genes are TRBV6-1 and TRBJ2-6; 10 bases agree with TRBD1. With V trimmed by 3 bases and J by 0 bases, 11 bases remained unmatched. CDR1 is MNHNS and CDR2 is SASEGT in the germline V gene. CDR3 length: 20 amino acids. The CDR3 nucleotides read TGTGCCAGCAGTGACGAGGGACAGGGGTCCTGGGGCTCTGGGGCCAACGTCCTGACTTTC. Residues: CASSDEGQGSWGSGANVLTF.

The CDR3: CASSGLAGGLSYNEQFF. The CDR3 region has the DNA TGTGCCAGCAGTGGACTAGCGGGGGGGCTTTCATACAATGAGCAGTTCTTC. The chain recombines TRBV6-1 with TRBJ2-1; 14 bases line up with TRBD2. This CDR3 is built from 17 residues. The germline V gene encodes CDR1 MNHNS and CDR2 SASEGT. The V and J ends lost 4 bases and 4 bases, in that order; junction bases with no gene match: 6.

The rearrangement uses TRBV12-3 or TRBV12-4 and TRBJ1-1; tentatively, D is TRBD1 (6 bases). CDR3 length equals 13 residues. Between the trimmed V and J ends, which lost 3 bases and 8 bases, there was a span of 13 bases. The CDR3 is CASSFKGEGEAFF. In nucleotides, the CDR3 is TGTGCCAGCAGTTTCAAGGGGGAGGGAGAAGCTTTCTTT.

The chain is built from TRBV3-1 (or the pseudogene TRBV3-2) and TRBJ2-7; TRBD2 aligns across 8 bases. In germline, CDR1 is LGHDT, CDR2 YNNKEL (reference sequence). Trimming cost V 4 bases and J 5 bases; bases outside gene matches: 7. This CDR3 has 14 amino acids. CDR3 residues: CASSPMTSANEQYF. CDR3 nucleotide sequence: TGTGCCAGCAGCCCGATGACTAGCGCCAACGAGCAGTACTTC.

This chain joins TRBV9 and TRBJ1-1; the D is unclear. Germline CDR1 SGDLS, CDR2 YYNGEE. The ends were cut back, 0 bases at V and 12 bases at J, with 18 bases in the middle. This CDR3 comprises 14 residues. Written as DNA, the CDR3 is TGTGCCAGCAGCGTAGACGAGGGAAAGTCCGAATCTTTCTTT. It codes for CASSVDEGKSESFF.

This clone was seen a single time. CDR3 region: CAWTGNSPLHF. The CDR3, as DNA: TGTGCCTGGACAGGGAATTCACCCCTCCACTTT. The chain uses TRBV30 and TRBJ1-6; TRBD1 might be the D (5 bases). Germline CDR1 and CDR2: GTSNPN and SVGIG (reference sequence). This CDR3 contains 11 residues. Trimming left V 4 bases short and J 7 bases short, with 5 bases between.

The V call is TRBV4-1, the J call TRBJ2-1; 8 bases match TRBD2. J lost 7 bases, V lost 0 bases, and 8 bases had no gene match. CDR1 and CDR2 from the germline V gene are MGHRA and YSYEKL. This CDR3 contains 16 residues. The CDR3 DNA follows: TGCGCCAGCAGCCAAGACGGGGGGGCCGGGTGGAATGAGCAGTTCTTC. This sequence encodes CASSQDGGAGWNEQFF.

This clone appeared a single time. The chain joins TRBV3-1 (or the pseudogene TRBV3-2) to TRBJ1-6; D uncertain. Germline CDR1 reads LGHDT; CDR2 reads YNNKEL (reference sequence). CDR3 size: 17 residues. V lost 0 bases and J 0 bases, leaving 9 bases between the germline ends. In DNA form, the CDR3 reads TGTGCCAGCAGCCAAGAATCGGTGAGCTCCTATAATTCACCCCTCCACTTT. Translating gives CASSQESVSSYNSPLHF.

V is TRBV11-2 and J is TRBJ2-3; D remains ambiguous. Trimming removed 2 bases from V and 2 bases from J, with 5 bases in between. This CDR3 spans 13 amino acids. Germline values: CDR1 SGHAT, CDR2 FQNNGV. CDR3 protein: CASSLSITDTQYF. The CDR3 DNA reads TGTGCCAGCAGCTTATCCATCACAGATACGCAGTATTTT.